The clone carrying this TCR beta chain was seen more than once but under ten times. The antigen remains undetermined. The sample belongs to a study of molecular identifiers for immune sequencing clone quantification. TCRdb re-derived calls from the PCR reads in MiXCR, one entry per CDR3 protein. This table holds hundreds of thousands of distinct CDR3 sequences, about 25% found once. Study-wide results and caveats: Investigators reportedly could detect spiked Jurkat TCR RNA from one cell among 950,000 or so naive cells. Clones that had above 20 RNA copies took up over 97% of effector molecules but under 1% in naive cells.

The material sequenced was naive CD8+ T cells from blood, with Jurkat cell RNA spiked in. The subset was: FACS-sorted CD8+CD4-CCR7+CD45RA+ naive T cells. This sequence originates from a human donor in good health. Some libraries in this study had Jurkat cell RNA spiked in.

The CDR3 loop is CASSTGPDTQYF. The CDR3 DNA reads TGTGCCAGTAGTACGGGACCAGATACGCAGTATTTT. The chain couples TRBV19 to TRBJ2-3, with D possibly called TRBD1 or TRBD2 (5 bases each). V shed 4 bases and J shed 4 bases, with 6 bases lying between them. Germline V gene data show CDR1 as LNHDA and CDR2 as SQIVND (reference sequence). This CDR3 is 12 amino acids long.